This section outlines one T cell receptor (beta chain) sequence together with its context. The sample comes from a study of blood T cell repertoires in COVID-19. The protocol was immunoSEQ multiplex PCR, while the TCRdb copy is restricted to in-frame clones and leaves out a portion. Among about 500,000 clones listed, roughly 89% were seen once. Trimming took off 1 base at V and 8 bases at J, with 17 bases between the two ends. The CDR3 sequence is 16 residues long. The V gene's germline CDR1 is SGHTA and CDR2 FQGTGA. The chain combines TRBV7-3 with TRBJ2-2; D unclear. The TCR originated in a man in his late teens or twenties with COVID-19, enrolled during active disease. The sequencing input was peripheral blood. The CDR3 bases are TGTGCCAGCAGCTTAAGGGCGCCAGCCAATACTGGGGAGCTGTTTTTT. Protein product: CASSLRAPANTGELFF.